This passage covers 20 T cell receptor beta chains from one sample sequenced in a study of blood T cell repertoires in COVID-19. Profiling relied on immunoSEQ multiplex PCR, and the TCRdb table lists in-frame clones only, not all of them. The sample holds fewer than 200,000 clones, roughly 80% seen once. Sequenced input: peripheral blood. The receptors here all came from a woman aged 70-85 years with COVID-19, enrolled during active disease.

The chain couples TRBV7-2 to TRBJ2-3; 7 nucleotides match TRBD2. Germline CDR1 reads SGHTA; CDR2 reads FQGNSA. J lost 0 bases, V lost 1 base, and 4 bases had no gene match. The CDR3 loop spans 16 amino acids. In DNA, the CDR3 is TGTGCCAGCAGCTTAGGGACTAGAACTAGCACAGATACGCAGTATTTT. Protein product: CASSLGTRTSTDTQYF.

This clone was observed once. The chain joins TRBV7-2 to TRBJ1-4, with D unclear. The V and J ends lost 2 bases and 4 bases respectively, with 8 bases between them. Germline CDR1 SGHTA, CDR2 FQGNSA. The CDR3 sequence is 14 residues long. The CDR3 DNA is TGTGCCAGCAGCTTAACCCAGAATAATGAAAAACTGTTTTTT. The encoded protein is CASSLTQNNEKLFF.

A few counts support this clone. The chain links TRBV7-7 to TRBJ2-1; TRBD2 matches 7 bases. The germline V gene has CDR1 SSHAT and CDR2 FNYEAQ (reference sequence). The CDR3 loop spans 13 amino acids. J was trimmed by 6 bases and V by 1 base; bases with no gene match: 0. CDR3: CASSLGLANEQFF. The CDR3 DNA sequence: TGTGCCAGCAGCTTAGGACTAGCCAATGAGCAGTTCTTC.

This chain connects TRBV7-9 to TRBJ2-3, with TRBD2 matching 9 bases. Germline loops: CDR1 SEHNR, CDR2 FQNEAQ (reference sequence). With 1 base clipped from V and 2 bases from J, the junction kept 4 bases outside the gene matches. This CDR3 has 16 residues. For the CDR3, the DNA is TGTGCCAGCAGCTTAGTTGCGGGAGGGCTCACAGATACGCAGTATTTT. As protein: CASSLVAGGLTDTQYF.

The chain links TRBV7-9 to TRBJ2-1; TRBD2 agrees at 7 bases. The CDR3 has 15 amino acids. Germline lookup yields CDR1 SEHNR and CDR2 FQNEAQ (reference sequence). Losses at the gene ends were 4 bases for V and 6 bases for J; bases not matched to a gene: 9. The CDR3 DNA reads as TGTGCCAGCAGCTATACTAGCGTATTGGGCAATGAGCAGTTCTTC. Protein: CASSYTSVLGNEQFF.

V usage is TRBV7-2 and J usage is TRBJ1-5; the D gene is possibly TRBD1 (6 bases). The CDR3 is made up of 16 amino acids. The V and J ends lost 5 bases and 2 bases respectively, with 16 bases between them. The germline V gene has CDR1 SGHTA and CDR2 FQGNSA. The chain's CDR3 is CASSPVQGPGNQPQHF. CDR3 sequence (DNA): TGTGCCAGCAGCCCCGTACAGGGCCCGGGCAATCAGCCCCAGCATTTT.

The chain combines TRBV7-2 with TRBJ2-7; 8 bases are a match to TRBD2. Germline CDR1 and CDR2: SGHTA and FQGNSA. Trimming cost V 1 base and J 3 bases; bases outside gene matches: 5. This CDR3 is 15 amino acids long. CDR3 nucleotides: TGTGCCAGCAGCTTAGGACTAGCGCCGTACTACGAGCAGTACTTC. Translating gives CASSLGLAPYYEQYF.

The chain uses TRBV19 and TRBJ1-4; 7 nucleotides align to TRBD1. Germline V lookup: CDR1 LNHDA, CDR2 SQIVND (reference sequence). This CDR3 contains 14 residues. Trimming at V came to 2 bases and at J to 7 bases, leaving 4 bases not matched to a gene. Written as DNA, the CDR3 is TGTGCCAGTAGTATATGGGACAGTTCTGAAAAACTGTTTTTT. This sequence encodes CASSIWDSSEKLFF.

The chain links TRBV3-1 (or the pseudogene TRBV3-2) to TRBJ2-3; the match to TRBD2 covers 10 bases. The CDR3 extends over 17 amino acids. Trimming cost V 1 base and J 0 bases; bases outside gene matches: 4. Per germline, CDR1 LGHDT and CDR2 YNNKEL (reference sequence). This CDR3 is CASSQGAGGPSTDTQYF. The CDR3 DNA reads as TGTGCCAGCAGCCAAGGAGCGGGAGGGCCGAGCACAGATACGCAGTATTTT.

The rearrangement uses TRBV2 and TRBJ2-1, with 7 bases fitting TRBD2. Germline-derived CDR1 and CDR2 are SNHLY and FYNNEI. With V trimmed by 6 bases and J by 8 bases, 16 bases remained unmatched. This CDR3 contains 16 residues. CDR3 DNA: TGTGCCAGCAGGGTGGGGACTACCGTACCACACGATGAGCAGTTCTTC. Amino acid sequence: CASRVGTTVPHDEQFF.

The V and J genes are TRBV20-1 and TRBJ1-2; maybe TRBD1 (6 bases). V lost 6 bases, J lost 8 bases, and 13 bases lay in between. CDR1 and CDR2 (germline): DFQATT, SNEGSKA (reference sequence). The CDR3 runs to 11 residues. In DNA, the CDR3 is TGCAGTGCCTTACAGGGCGGGGGCTACACCTTC. This codes for CSALQGGGYTF.

The chain employs TRBV30 and TRBJ1-1; the D gene is possibly TRBD1 (5 bases). The CDR3 sequence is 12 residues long. Germline V gene lookup returns CDR1 GTSNPN and CDR2 SVGIG (reference sequence). Trimming shortened V by 2 bases and J by 7 bases, and 11 bases separated the two germline ends. Here the CDR3 DNA reads TGTGCCTGGAGTAGACAGAGCCTTGAAGCTTTCTTT. It specifies CAWSRQSLEAFF.

The genes are TRBV20-1 and TRBJ2-7, with 8 bases that match TRBD2. Unmatched junction bases numbered 13, after V lost 3 bases and J lost 6 bases. The CDR3 is 15 amino acids. Germline V lookup: CDR1 DFQATT, CDR2 SNEGSKA (reference sequence). For the CDR3, the DNA is TGCAGTGCTAGTTTTACAAAAGCGGGAGAGCCCGAGCAGTACTTC. This gives the protein CSASFTKAGEPEQYF.

This chain links TRBV28 with TRBJ2-7, with TRBD1 as a possible D gene (6 bases). From germline, CDR1 is MDHEN and CDR2 SYDVKM. Trimming removed 1 base at V and 2 bases at J, with 15 bases between. The CDR3 is made up of 16 amino acids. CDR3 sequence: CASSLYRAGVTYEQYF. For the CDR3, the DNA is TGTGCCAGCAGTTTATATCGGGCAGGGGTCACCTACGAGCAGTACTTC.

The chain uses TRBV5-1 and TRBJ1-1, with D perhaps TRBD1 (6 bases). CDR1 is SGHRS and CDR2 is YFSETQ in the germline V gene. There are 15 residues in the CDR3. V was clipped by 0 bases and J by 5 bases, with 14 bases between them. The CDR3 here is CASSLAAGGGTEAFF. The CDR3 DNA follows: TGCGCCAGCAGCTTGGCCGCGGGGGGCGGAACTGAAGCTTTCTTT. The entire variable domain, with the rest obtained from reference TRBV5-1 and TRBJ1-1, is as follows: KAGVTQTPRYLIKTRGQQVTLSCSPISGHRSVSWYQQTPGQGLQFLFEYFSETQRNKGNFPGRFSGRQFSNSRSEMNVSTLELGDSALYLCASSLAAGGGTEAFFGQGTRLTVV.

The gene calls are TRBV5-6 and TRBJ1-2; TRBD1 matches 7 bases. CDR1 and CDR2 from the germline V gene are SGHDT and YYEEEE. This CDR3 region has 13 residues. J gave up 6 bases and V 4 bases, and 6 bases lay outside the gene matches. CDR3: CASSPGGQNGYTF. DNA of the CDR3: TGTGCCAGCAGCCCTGGGGGACAGAATGGCTACACCTTC.

The chain links TRBV11-3 to TRBJ2-7, with D possibly TRBD2 on 6 matching bases. V was shortened by 2 bases and J by 1 base, with 12 bases between the two germline ends. This CDR3 comprises 15 residues. Germline V CDR1 and CDR2: SGHNT, YENEEA. Here the CDR3 reads CASSLLGGPSYEQYF. CDR3 DNA: TGTGCCAGCAGCTTATTAGGAGGGCCATCCTACGAGCAGTACTTC.

The rearrangement uses TRBV10-2 and TRBJ2-5; TRBD2 matches 11 bases. This CDR3 comprises 13 residues. CDR1 and CDR2 (germline): WSHSY, SAAADI. Trimming took 6 bases from V and 7 from J; bases not matched to a gene: 4. The CDR3 sequence is CASRTSGTGTQYF. The DNA for the CDR3 is TGCGCCAGCAGGACTAGCGGGACGGGGACCCAGTACTTC.

The V and J genes are TRBV7-9 and TRBJ2-1, with TRBD2 as a possible D gene (6 bases). This CDR3 comprises 15 residues. Trimming cost V 5 bases and J 4 bases, with 15 bases left between them. CDR1 and CDR2 from the germline V gene are SEHNR and FQNEAQ (reference sequence). CDR3 DNA sequence: TGTGCCAGCAGCCCCGGGGGTGACAGTTACAATGAGCAGTTCTTC. This translates into CASSPGGDSYNEQFF.

The chain links TRBV15 to TRBJ2-2; 13 bases match TRBD2. Germline V CDR1 and CDR2: LNHNV, YYDKDF (reference sequence). The CDR3 is 15 amino acids. Trimming at V came to 8 bases and at J to 8 bases, leaving 8 bases not matched to a gene. CDR3 residues: CATRPGTSGIGELFF. As DNA, the CDR3 is TGTGCCACCCGTCCCGGGACTAGCGGGATTGGGGAGCTGTTTTTT.